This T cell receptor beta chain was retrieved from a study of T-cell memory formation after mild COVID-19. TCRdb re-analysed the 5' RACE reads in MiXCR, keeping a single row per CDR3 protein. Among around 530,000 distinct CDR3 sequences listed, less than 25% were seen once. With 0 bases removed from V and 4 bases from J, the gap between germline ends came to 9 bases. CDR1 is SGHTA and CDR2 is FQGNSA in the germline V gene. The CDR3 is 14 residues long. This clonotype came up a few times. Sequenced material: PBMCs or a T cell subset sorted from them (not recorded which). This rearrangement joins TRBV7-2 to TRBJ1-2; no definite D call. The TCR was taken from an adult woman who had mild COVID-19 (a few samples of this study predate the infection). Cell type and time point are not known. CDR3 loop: CASSLAYSGYGYTF. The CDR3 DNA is TGTGCCAGCAGCTTAGCGTACAGCGGCTATGGCTACACCTTC.